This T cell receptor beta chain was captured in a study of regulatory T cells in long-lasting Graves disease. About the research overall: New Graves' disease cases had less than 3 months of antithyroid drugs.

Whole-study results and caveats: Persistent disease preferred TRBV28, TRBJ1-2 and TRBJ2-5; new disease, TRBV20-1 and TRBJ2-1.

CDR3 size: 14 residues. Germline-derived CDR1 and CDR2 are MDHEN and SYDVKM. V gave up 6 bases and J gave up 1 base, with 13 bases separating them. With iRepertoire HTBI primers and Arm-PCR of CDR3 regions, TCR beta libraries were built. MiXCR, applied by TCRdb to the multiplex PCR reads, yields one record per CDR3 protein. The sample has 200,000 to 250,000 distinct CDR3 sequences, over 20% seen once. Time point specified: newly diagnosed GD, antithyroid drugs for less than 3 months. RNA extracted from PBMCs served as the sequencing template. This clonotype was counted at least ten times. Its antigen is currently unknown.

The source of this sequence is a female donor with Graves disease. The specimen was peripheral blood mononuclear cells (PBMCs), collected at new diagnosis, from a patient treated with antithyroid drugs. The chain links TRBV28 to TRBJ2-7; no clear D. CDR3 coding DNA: TGTGCCAGCAGCCTTGGGTTCATGTCCTACGAGCAGTACTTC. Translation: CASSLGFMSYEQYF.